The 26 T cell receptor beta chains in this list originate from one sample, sequenced in a study of vaccination effects on CD4 cells after COVID-19. These receptors have no identified antigens. Profiled with immunoSEQ multiplex PCR; TCRdb holds only in-frame clones, not every one. The sample lists nearly 45,000 clones, roughly 72% occurring once. Isolating CD4+ T cells followed approximately 11 days of culture. All participants had two doses of either the BNT162b2 or mRNA-1273 vaccine. Sample: CD4+ T cells from PBMCs cultured without peptide, taken after COVID-19 vaccination. These receptors originate from a human donor who received a COVID-19 vaccine.

This clone was detected a few times. V and J are TRBV4-1 and TRBJ2-6, with 8 nucleotides matching TRBD1. The V segment lost 3 bases and the J segment 2 bases; nucleotides outside the gene matches: 9. This CDR3 has 18 amino acids. Germline lookup yields CDR1 MGHRA and CDR2 YSYEKL. CDR3 DNA sequence: TGCGCCAGCAGCCATCCTATCAGGGGGCCGGCTGGGGCCAACGTCCTGACTTTC. Translating gives CASSHPIRGPAGANVLTF.

V is TRBV5-1 and J is TRBJ2-7; TRBD1 matches 7 bases. CDR1 SGHRS and CDR2 YFSETQ come from the germline V gene. The CDR3 runs 14 residues. The V gene end was trimmed by 4 bases and the J gene end by 2 bases; junction bases not matched to a gene: 6. The CDR3: CASSPGQVTYEQYF. Written as DNA, the CDR3 is TGCGCCAGCAGCCCCGGACAGGTAACCTACGAGCAGTACTTC. Based on the CDR3 plus reference TRBV5-1 and TRBJ2-7, the full variable domain is KAGVTQTPRYLIKTRGQQVTLSCSPISGHRSVSWYQQTPGQGLQFLFEYFSETQRNKGNFPGRFSGRQFSNSRSEMNVSTLELGDSALYLCASSPGQVTYEQYFGPGTRLTVT.

V is TRBV6-1 and J is TRBJ1-2; D unclear. Germline CDR1 reads MNHNS; CDR2 reads SASEGT. Trimming removed 3 bases at V and 4 bases at J, with 12 bases between. The CDR3 loop spans 14 amino acids. This CDR3 is CASSEMEGAYGYTF. The DNA of the CDR3 is TGTGCCAGCAGTGAGATGGAGGGCGCCTATGGCTACACCTTC.

The rearrangement links TRBV10-2 to TRBJ2-3; possible D gene TRBD2, 7 bases. V lost 8 bases and J 1 base, leaving 22 bases between the germline ends. The germline V gene encodes CDR1 WSHSY and CDR2 SAAADI. The CDR3 is 17 amino acids. As DNA, the CDR3 is TGCGCCAGCGGATCGGGGGGCAGGTCCCGTGGCACAGATACGCAGTATTTT. Its translation: CASGSGGRSRGTDTQYF.

This clone has just a few counts. This sequence joins TRBV5-1 and TRBJ2-7; D may be TRBD2 (6 bases). Trimming cost V 5 bases and J 4 bases, with 25 bases left between them. Germline V gene sequence: CDR1 SGHRS, CDR2 YFSETQ. This CDR3 spans 17 amino acids. CDR3 amino acids: CASSSRLGRRLNYEQYF. As DNA, the CDR3 is TGCGCCAGCAGTTCACGGCTGGGGAGGAGGTTGAATTACGAGCAGTACTTC.

The chain has TRBV6-5 and TRBJ2-3, with 13 positions matching TRBD2. Per the germline V gene, CDR1 is MNHEY and CDR2 is SVGAGI. This CDR3 spans 12 amino acids. The junction had 2 bases not matched to a gene; V was cut back by 7 bases and J by 10 bases. CDR3 sequence (DNA): TGTGCCAGCAAACTAGCGGGGGGGCCGCAGTATTTT. It encodes CASKLAGGPQYF.

The chain recombines TRBV7-8 with TRBJ2-7; TRBD1 matches 7 bases. Trimming took 7 bases from V and 6 from J; bases not matched to a gene: 0. Germline values: CDR1 SGHVS, CDR2 FQNEAQ. The CDR3 extends over 10 amino acids. The DNA for the CDR3 is TGTGCCAGCAAGGGGGCCGAGCAGTACTTC. Encoded protein: CASKGAEQYF.

This clone was seen a handful of times. J is TRBJ1-2 and V is TRBV6-5; no clear D gene. The ends were cut back, 5 bases at V and 2 bases at J, with 6 bases in the middle. Germline CDR1 reads MNHEY; CDR2 reads SVGAGI. CDR3 length: 12 amino acids. CDR3 coding DNA: TGTGCCAGCAGTAATGACAACTATGGCTACACCTTC. It encodes CASSNDNYGYTF.

The chain links TRBV3-1 (or the pseudogene TRBV3-2) to TRBJ2-7; 12 bases agree with TRBD1. Germline V gene lookup returns CDR1 LGHDT and CDR2 YNNKEL (reference sequence). This CDR3 comprises 15 residues. V trimming: 4 bases; J trimming: 5 bases; junction bases outside the gene matches: 6. CDR3 protein: CASSPWDRGLNEQYF. Here the CDR3 DNA reads TGTGCCAGCAGCCCCTGGGACAGGGGGCTTAACGAGCAGTACTTC.

This clone was counted a few times. This chain connects TRBV6-2 or TRBV6-3 to TRBJ2-2; TRBD2 is a possible D gene (5 bases). Germline CDR1 is MNHEY and CDR2 is SVGEGT. The ends were cut back, 2 bases at V and 4 bases at J, with 8 bases in the middle. The CDR3 covers 14 residues. CDR3 region: CASSYTGFTGELFF. CDR3 in DNA: TGTGCCAGCAGTTACACGGGGTTCACCGGGGAGCTGTTTTTT.

In this sample, this clone turned up a few times. The chain carries TRBV5-1 and TRBJ2-7; 7 bases match TRBD1. The V gene end was trimmed by 4 bases and the J gene end by 1 base; junction bases not matched to a gene: 8. The CDR3 sequence is 15 residues long. The germline V gene has CDR1 SGHRS and CDR2 YFSETQ. The CDR3: CASSLGTVGSYEQYF. The DNA of the CDR3 is TGCGCCAGCAGCCTAGGGACAGTGGGATCCTACGAGCAGTACTTC.

This clone has more than one count but fewer than ten. This chain uses TRBV10-1 with TRBJ1-3, with D uncertain. The V gene's germline CDR1 is WNHNN and CDR2 SYGVQD (reference sequence). The CDR3 runs to 12 residues. Deletions cut 1 base from V and 15 bases from J, with 13 bases between. The DNA of the CDR3 is TGCGCCAGCAGTGAGTGGGGAAGTCCCCGATATTTT. This codes for CASSEWGSPRYF.

This chain links TRBV10-3 with TRBJ2-4; D possibly matches TRBD1 or TRBD2 (5 bases each). V lost 0 bases to trimming and J lost 0 bases, with 12 bases between them. This CDR3 spans 17 amino acids. Looked up from germline, CDR1 is ENHRY and CDR2 is SYGVKD. This CDR3 is CAISESGVGVAKNIQYF. The CDR3 DNA reads TGTGCCATCAGTGAGTCGGGGGTCGGGGTAGCCAAAAACATTCAGTACTTC.

The chain joins TRBV4-1 to TRBJ2-7, with 7 bases aligning to TRBD1. V lost 3 bases, J lost 0 bases, and 2 bases stayed unmatched. Germline assignment: CDR1 MGHRA and CDR2 YSYEKL. The CDR3 is made up of 14 amino acids. The CDR3 loop reads CASSHRDSSYEQYF. The CDR3 DNA is TGCGCCAGCAGCCACCGGGACAGCTCCTACGAGCAGTACTTC.

The CDR3 region is CASSQVSGGPTDTQYF. CDR3 in DNA: TGTGCCAGCAGCCAAGTTAGCGGGGGGCCCACAGATACGCAGTATTTT. The chain joins TRBV3-1 (or the pseudogene TRBV3-2) to TRBJ2-3; 10 nucleotides agree with TRBD2. The germline gives CDR1 LGHDT, CDR2 YNNKEL (reference sequence). J was trimmed by 2 bases and V by 1 base; bases with no gene match: 3. This CDR3 has 16 residues.

This chain joins TRBV6-5 and TRBJ1-5; 9 bases fit TRBD1. Unmatched junction bases numbered 5, after V lost 2 bases and J lost 6 bases. This CDR3 spans 15 amino acids. CDR1 MNHEY and CDR2 SVGAGI come from the germline V gene. The CDR3 here is CASSYAGQGTQPQHF. The DNA of the CDR3 is TGTGCCAGCAGTTACGCTGGACAGGGGACTCAGCCCCAGCATTTT.

For the CDR3, the DNA is TGTGCCAGCAGCTTAGGGACGGCAACCGGGGAGCTGTTTTTT. Its translation is CASSLGTATGELFF. The chain combines TRBV11-3 with TRBJ2-2; D unresolved. Between the trimmed V and J ends, which lost 1 base and 5 bases, there was a span of 8 bases. This CDR3 comprises 14 residues. Germline CDR1 is SGHNT and CDR2 is YENEEA.

The sample holds one count of this clone. The gene calls are TRBV3-1 (or the pseudogene TRBV3-2) and TRBJ2-5; D gene ambiguous. Germline V gene data show CDR1 as LGHDT and CDR2 as YNNKEL (reference sequence). This CDR3 contains 17 residues. Deletions cut 0 bases from V and 0 bases from J, with 14 bases between. CDR3 coding DNA: TGTGCCAGCAGCCAAGATTTTTACAGTGTGTACCAAGAGACCCAGTACTTC. It yields the protein CASSQDFYSVYQETQYF.

The chain is built from TRBV29-1 and TRBJ2-5; 8 nucleotides match TRBD2. The germline V gene encodes CDR1 SQVTM and CDR2 ANQGSEA. V lost 7 bases, J lost 1 base, and 8 bases stayed unmatched. This CDR3 is 14 amino acids long. The CDR3 sequence: CSARSGSSQETQYF. In DNA, the CDR3 is TGCAGCGCCCGAAGCGGGAGTAGCCAAGAGACCCAGTACTTC.

The rearrangement links TRBV6-6 to TRBJ1-2, with a possible D match to TRBD1 (5 bases). CDR1 and CDR2 from the germline V gene are MNHNY and SVGAGI (reference sequence). V was clipped by 7 bases and J by 5 bases, with 17 bases between them. The CDR3 length is 14 residues. This CDR3 is CASTGTQGSYGYTF. DNA for the CDR3: TGTGCCAGCACCGGCACCCAGGGTTCGTATGGCTACACCTTC.

V is TRBV6-5 and J is TRBJ1-1, with no clear D. CDR1 MNHEY and CDR2 SVGAGI come from the germline V gene. This CDR3 contains 14 residues. V was pared by 2 bases and J by 0 bases, with 7 bases between. The CDR3 here is CASSYSMLNTEAFF. CDR3 nucleotide sequence: TGTGCCAGCAGTTACAGCATGTTGAACACTGAAGCTTTCTTT.

The chain employs TRBV7-2 and TRBJ2-7; no clear D. Per the germline V gene, CDR1 is SGHTA and CDR2 is FQGNSA. The CDR3 contains 14 residues. Trimming stripped 3 bases from V and 3 bases from J, with 12 bases between. This CDR3 reads CASSFDRQNYEQYF. Here the CDR3 DNA reads TGTGCCAGCAGCTTTGATCGGCAGAACTACGAGCAGTACTTC. Together with reference TRBV7-2 and TRBJ2-7, the CDR3 gives the full variable domain: GAGVSQSPSNKVTEKGKDVELRCDPISGHTALYWYRQSLGQGLEFLIYFQGNSAPDKSGLPSDRFSAERTGGSVSTLTIQRTQQEDSAVYLCASSFDRQNYEQYFGPGTRLTVT.

The V and J genes are TRBV7-8 and TRBJ2-1, with 9 bases that match TRBD1. V shed 3 bases, J shed 0 bases, and the junction held 3 bases outside the gene matches. The CDR3 has 16 residues. Germline V gene lookup returns CDR1 SGHVS and CDR2 FQNEAQ. The CDR3 DNA reads as TGTGCCAGCAGCTTGGGGACAGGGAGCTCCTACAATGAGCAGTTCTTC. Translating gives CASSLGTGSSYNEQFF.

The chain carries TRBV6-5 and TRBJ1-4; D is unresolved. Germline V gene sequence: CDR1 MNHEY, CDR2 SVGAGI. The CDR3 consists of 15 residues. V shed 2 bases and J shed 3 bases, with 10 bases lying between them. The CDR3: CASSYSRAANEKLFF. The CDR3 DNA reads TGTGCCAGCAGTTACAGTAGGGCAGCTAATGAAAAACTGTTTTTT.

The V call is TRBV11-2, the J call TRBJ2-5, with TRBD2 identical over 14 bases. The CDR3 is 17 residues long. V gave up 3 bases and J gave up 7 bases; unmatched junction bases: 10. Germline values: CDR1 SGHAT, CDR2 FQNNGV. The CDR3, as DNA: TGTGCCAGCAGCTTTGGACTAGCGGGAGGCACCCAGGGGACCCAGTACTTC. Encoded protein: CASSFGLAGGTQGTQYF.

This chain links TRBV5-1 with TRBJ1-1; no clear D gene. CDR1 SGHRS and CDR2 YFSETQ come from the germline V gene. This CDR3 region has 14 residues. V was shortened by 0 bases and J by 4 bases, with 10 bases between the two germline ends. The CDR3 DNA sequence: TGCGCCAGCAGCTTGGAGGGCCTCGGCACTGAAGCTTTCTTT. This translates into CASSLEGLGTEAFF. Variable domain in full (rest from reference TRBV5-1 and TRBJ1-1): KAGVTQTPRYLIKTRGQQVTLSCSPISGHRSVSWYQQTPGQGLQFLFEYFSETQRNKGNFPGRFSGRQFSNSRSEMNVSTLELGDSALYLCASSLEGLGTEAFFGQGTRLTVV.